This is a list of T cell receptor beta chains from one sample in a study of shared clonotypes between healthy human individuals. Libraries were prepared by immunoSEQ multiplex PCR; TCRdb keeps only in-frame clonotypes and omits some of them. The table has roughly 2.6 million clones, 85% to 95% seen once; the top ten hold around 0.15%. Sequenced: naive CD4+ T cells sorted from blood. Source of these receptors: a man aged 18 to 35 in good health. The CDR3 runs from the conserved cysteine through the conserved F or W. D genes are given only for firm matches. Only some rows state a clone size, as once, few, many or a class for expanded clones.

>.|TRBJ2-3|TRBV10-3|TRBD2
CAISEREVDTQYF
TGTGCCATCAGTGAACGGGAGGTGGATACGCAGTATTTT
>.|TRBJ2-3|TRBV7-2|TRBD1
CASSLDRGSDTQYF
TGTGCCAGCAGCTTGGACAGGGGTTCAGATACGCAGTATTTT
>.|TRBJ1-5|TRBV28|.
CASSLRGTQPQHF
TGTGCCAGCAGTTTGCGGGGGACTCAGCCCCAGCATTTT
>.|TRBJ1-4|TRBV11-3|TRBD1
CASSEKTGETATNEKLFF
TGTGCCAGCAGCGAAAAGACAGGGGAAACTGCAACTAATGAAAAACTGTTTTTT
>once|TRBJ2-3|TRBV13|TRBD2
CASSILTSGRATDTQYF
TGTGCCAGCAGCATTCTGACTAGCGGGAGGGCCACAGATACGCAGTATTTT
>.|TRBJ1-5|TRBV18|.
CASRGENQPQHF
TGTGCCAGCCGGGGAGAGAATCAGCCCCAGCATTTT
>.|TRBJ1-4|TRBV28|.
CASRDTGGGNEKLFF
TGTGCCAGCAGAGATACGGGGGGGGGTAATGAAAAACTGTTTTTT
>.|TRBJ2-1|TRBV28|.
CASSFAGAQNVDEQFF
TGTGCCAGCAGTTTTGCGGGGGCCCAGAATGTGGATGAGCAGTTCTTC
>.|TRBJ2-7|TRBV6-6|.
CASSYGVEQYF
TGTGCCAGCAGTTACGGGGTGGAGCAGTACTTC
>.|TRBJ2-5|TRBV15|TRBD2
CATSRDSREVQYF
TGTGCCACCAGCAGAGATAGTCGGGAGGTTCAGTACTTC
>once|TRBJ2-2|TRBV5-6|.
CASSLRGIDTGELFF
TGTGCCAGCAGCTTGAGAGGAATCGACACCGGGGAGCTGTTTTTT
>.|TRBJ2-7|TRBV5-4|TRBD2
CASSFASGDEQYF
TGTGCCAGCAGCTTCGCTAGCGGGGACGAGCAGTACTTC
>.|TRBJ1-3|TRBV11-2|.
CASSLVYNTGNTIYF
TGTGCCAGCAGCTTAGTCTACAATACTGGAAACACCATATATTTT
>.|TRBJ2-7|TRBV7-9|.
CASSTGLYEQYF
TGTGCCAGCAGCACCGGACTCTACGAGCAGTACTTC
>.|TRBJ2-3|TRBV5-1|.
CASSEEGGPPYF
TGCGCCAGCAGCGAGGAAGGGGGACCGCCGTATTTT
>.|TRBJ2-5|TRBV5-1|.
CASSLGTRGPQETQYF
TGCGCCAGCAGCTTGGGAACGAGGGGACCCCAAGAGACCCAGTACTTC
>.|TRBJ2-1|TRBV15|TRBD2
CATSRDRASGSSYNEQFF
TGTGCCACCAGCAGAGATAGGGCTAGCGGGAGCTCCTACAATGAGCAGTTCTTC
>.|TRBJ1-4|TRBV7-8|.
CASSLSGSFEKLFF
TGTGCCAGCAGCCTAAGTGGGAGTTTTGAAAAACTGTTTTTT
>.|TRBJ2-1|TRBV6-5|TRBD2
CASSYGGLAGSGQFF
TGTGCCAGCAGTTACGGGGGACTAGCGGGTAGTGGGCAGTTCTTC
>.|TRBJ2-7|TRBV19|.
CASSIIALGGEQYF
TGTGCCAGTAGTATCATTGCCCTTGGGGGCGAGCAGTACTTC
>.|TRBJ2-3|TRBV5-4|.
CASSPRTEPSTDTQYF
TGTGCCAGCAGCCCGAGGACAGAACCTAGCACAGATACGCAGTATTTT
>.|TRBJ1-5|TRBV19|.
CASSGSTGQPQHF
TGTGCCAGTAGCGGGAGTACCGGTCAGCCCCAGCATTTT
>.|TRBJ1-1|TRBV6-5|.
CASSLGTAVNTEAFF
TGTGCCAGCAGCCTAGGGACGGCTGTGAACACTGAAGCTTTCTTT
>.|TRBJ1-5|TRBV5-1|.
CASSSTTGPNQPQHF
TGCGCCAGCAGCTCGACGACAGGCCCCAATCAGCCCCAGCATTTT
>.|TRBJ2-6|TRBV11-2|.
CASSLTDSLEGGANVLTF
TGTGCCAGCAGCTTAACCGACAGCCTCGAGGGAGGGGCCAACGTCCTGACTTTC
>.|TRBJ2-7|TRBV10-1|.
CASSPTRYYEQYF
TGCGCCAGCAGTCCGACACGATACTACGAGCAGTACTTC
>once|TRBJ1-5|TRBV30|.
CAWSQRGLGGNQPQHF
TGTGCCTGGAGTCAGCGGGGGCTAGGTGGCAATCAGCCCCAGCATTTT
>.|TRBJ1-3|TRBV29-1|TRBD1
CSATEGTGGGNTIYF
TGCAGCGCAACCGAGGGGACAGGGGGCGGAAACACCATATATTTT
>.|TRBJ2-7|TRBV6-5|.
CASSYITGPYEQYF
TGTGCCAGCAGTTACATAACAGGGCCCTACGAGCAGTACTTC
>once|TRBJ1-2|TRBV29-1|TRBD1
CSVVTGTGGARYTF
TGCAGCGTTGTGACCGGGACAGGGGGCGCGCGCTACACCTTC
>.|TRBJ2-2|TRBV2|TRBD2
CASSPPGGSTGELFF
TGTGCCAGCAGCCCCCCGGGAGGTAGCACCGGGGAGCTGTTTTTT
>.|TRBJ2-1|TRBV9|.
CASSVGSVSYNEQFF
TGTGCCAGCAGCGTAGGTTCAGTCTCCTACAATGAGCAGTTCTTC
>.|TRBJ2-5|TRBV5-1|TRBD1
CASSFRQGAGETQYF
TGCGCCAGCAGCTTCCGACAGGGGGCTGGGGAGACCCAGTACTTC
>.|TRBJ1-1|TRBV6-5|.
CASSRGLATEAFF
TGTGCCTCCTCGCGGGGTTTGGCCACTGAAGCTTTCTTT
>once|TRBJ2-7|TRBV6-5|TRBD2
CASSPRTSGSHEQYF
TGTGCCAGCAGCCCCCGGACTAGCGGGAGCCACGAGCAGTACTTC
>once|TRBJ2-6|TRBV7-8|TRBD1
CASSRTGAGANVLTF
TGTGCCAGCAGCCGGACAGGGGCCGGGGCCAACGTCCTGACTTTC
>.|TRBJ1-2|TRBV28|.
CASRRDTANYGYTF
TGTGCCAGCAGAAGGGACACAGCTAACTATGGCTACACCTTC
>once|TRBJ1-6|TRBV5-8|.
CASSLDRKSPLHF
TGTGCCAGCAGCTTGGACAGAAAATCACCCCTCCACTTT
>.|TRBJ1-4|TRBV11-2|.
CASSFSWTGEKLFF
TGTGCCAGCAGCTTCTCGTGGACGGGGGAAAAACTGTTTTTT
>.|TRBJ2-3|TRBV29-1|TRBD2
CSVRGTSGSGTDTQYF
TGCAGCGTCCGCGGGACTAGCGGGAGCGGGACAGATACGCAGTATTTT
>.|TRBJ1-5|TRBV19|.
CASSIGQGSNQPQHF
TGTGCCAGTAGTATCGGTCAGGGGAGCAATCAGCCCCAGCATTTT
>once|TRBJ2-3|TRBV11-3|.
CASSSANPDTQYF
TGTGCCAGCAGCTCAGCGAACCCAGATACGCAGTATTTT
>.|TRBJ2-1|TRBV5-8|.
CASSLFGIQDNEQFF
TGTGCCAGCAGCTTGTTCGGAATCCAGGACAATGAGCAGTTCTTC
>.|TRBJ2-5|TRBV11-2|.
CASSLDLGAQYF
TGTGCCAGCAGCTTAGATCTAGGGGCCCAGTACTTC
>.|TRBJ1-2|TRBV12-5|.
CASGIGPNYGYTF
TGTGCTAGTGGTATCGGTCCTAACTATGGCTACACCTTC
>.|TRBJ1-1|TRBV28|.
CASSLRVVNTEAFF
TGTGCCAGCAGTTTACGGGTTGTGAACACTGAAGCTTTCTTT